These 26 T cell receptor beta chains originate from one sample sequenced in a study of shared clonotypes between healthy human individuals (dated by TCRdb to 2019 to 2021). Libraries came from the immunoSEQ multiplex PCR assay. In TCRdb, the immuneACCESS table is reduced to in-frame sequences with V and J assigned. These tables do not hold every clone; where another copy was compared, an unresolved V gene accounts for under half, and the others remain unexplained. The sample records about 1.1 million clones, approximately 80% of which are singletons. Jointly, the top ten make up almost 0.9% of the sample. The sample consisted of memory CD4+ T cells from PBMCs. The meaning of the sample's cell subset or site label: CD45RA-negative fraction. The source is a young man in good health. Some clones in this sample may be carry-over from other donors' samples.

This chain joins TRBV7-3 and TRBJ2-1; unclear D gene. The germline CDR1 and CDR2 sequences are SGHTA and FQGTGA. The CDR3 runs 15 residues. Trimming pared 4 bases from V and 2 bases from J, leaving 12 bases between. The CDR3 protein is CASSSGPAAYNEQFF. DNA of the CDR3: TGTGCCAGCAGCTCCGGGCCGGCAGCCTACAATGAGCAGTTCTTC.

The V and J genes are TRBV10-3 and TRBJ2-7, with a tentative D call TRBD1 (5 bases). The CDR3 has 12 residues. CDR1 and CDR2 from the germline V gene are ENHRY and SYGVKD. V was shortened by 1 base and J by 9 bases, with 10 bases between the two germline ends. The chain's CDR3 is CAISEFDSRQYF. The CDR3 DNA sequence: TGTGCCATCAGTGAGTTTGACAGTAGGCAGTACTTC.

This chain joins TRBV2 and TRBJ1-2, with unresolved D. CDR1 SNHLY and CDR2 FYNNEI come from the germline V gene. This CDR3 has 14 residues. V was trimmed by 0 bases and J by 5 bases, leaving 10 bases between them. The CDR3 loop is CASSEAGLSYGYTF. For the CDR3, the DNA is TGTGCCAGCAGTGAAGCAGGGTTGTCTTATGGCTACACCTTC.

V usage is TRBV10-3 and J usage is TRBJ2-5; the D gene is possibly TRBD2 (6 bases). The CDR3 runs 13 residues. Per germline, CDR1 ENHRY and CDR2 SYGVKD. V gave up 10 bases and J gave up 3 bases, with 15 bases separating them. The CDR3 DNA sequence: TGTGCCACCACCAGAGTAGCGGAAGAGACCCAGTACTTC. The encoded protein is CATTRVAEETQYF.

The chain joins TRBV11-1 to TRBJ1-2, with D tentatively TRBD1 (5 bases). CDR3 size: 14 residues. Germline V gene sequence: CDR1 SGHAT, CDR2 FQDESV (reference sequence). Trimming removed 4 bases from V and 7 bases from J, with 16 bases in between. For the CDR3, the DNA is TGTGCCAGCAGCTCAAGCGACAGTCTACTTGGCTACACCTTC. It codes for CASSSSDSLLGYTF.

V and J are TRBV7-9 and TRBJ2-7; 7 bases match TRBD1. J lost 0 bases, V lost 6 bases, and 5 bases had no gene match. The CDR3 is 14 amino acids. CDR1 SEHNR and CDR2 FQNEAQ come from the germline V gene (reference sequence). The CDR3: CASSSTGSSYEQYF. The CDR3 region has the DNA TGTGCCAGCAGTTCGACAGGGAGCTCCTACGAGCAGTACTTC. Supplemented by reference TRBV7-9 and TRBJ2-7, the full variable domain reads DTGVSQNPRHKITKRGQNVTFRCDPISEHNRLYWYRQTLGQGPEFLTYFQNEAQLEKSRLLSDRFSAERPKGSFSTLEIQRTEQGDSAMYLCASSSTGSSYEQYFGPGTRLTVT.

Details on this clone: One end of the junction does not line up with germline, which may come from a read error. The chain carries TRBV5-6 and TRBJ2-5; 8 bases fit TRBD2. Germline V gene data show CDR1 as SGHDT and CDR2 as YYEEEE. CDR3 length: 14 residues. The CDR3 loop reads CASSFSGRGVPSHF. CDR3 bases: TGTGCCAGCAGCTTCTCCGGGAGGGGAGTCCCATCCCACTTC. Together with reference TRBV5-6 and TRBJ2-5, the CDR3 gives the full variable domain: DAGVTQSPTHLIKTRGQQVTLRCSPKSGHDTVSWYQQALGQGPQFIFQYYEEEERQRGNFPDRFSGHQFPNYSSELNVNALLLGDSALYLCASSFSGRGVPSHFGPGTRLLVL.

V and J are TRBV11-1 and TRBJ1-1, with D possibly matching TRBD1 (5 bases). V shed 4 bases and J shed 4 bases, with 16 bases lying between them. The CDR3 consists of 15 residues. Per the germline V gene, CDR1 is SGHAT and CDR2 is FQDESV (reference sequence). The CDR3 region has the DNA TGTGCCAGCAGCTCTACACGGGGGGTCTCCACTGAAGCTTTCTTT. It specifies CASSSTRGVSTEAFF.

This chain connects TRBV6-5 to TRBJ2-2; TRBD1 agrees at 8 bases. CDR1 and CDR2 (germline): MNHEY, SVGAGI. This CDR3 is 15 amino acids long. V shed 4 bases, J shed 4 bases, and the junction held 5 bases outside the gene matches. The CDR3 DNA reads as TGTGCCAGCAGTTTCAGGGGGCGGAGCACCGGGGAGCTGTTTTTT. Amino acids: CASSFRGRSTGELFF.

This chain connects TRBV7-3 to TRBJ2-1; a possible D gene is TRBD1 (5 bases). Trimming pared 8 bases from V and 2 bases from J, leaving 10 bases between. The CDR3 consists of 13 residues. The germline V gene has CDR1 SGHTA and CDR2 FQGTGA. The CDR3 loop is CASGADTYNEQFF. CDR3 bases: TGTGCCAGCGGGGCGGACACCTACAATGAGCAGTTCTTC.

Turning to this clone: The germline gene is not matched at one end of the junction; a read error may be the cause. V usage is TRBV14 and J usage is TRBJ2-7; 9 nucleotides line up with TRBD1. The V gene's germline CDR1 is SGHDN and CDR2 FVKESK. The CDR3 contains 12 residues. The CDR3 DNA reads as TGTGCCAGCAGCCTAGGGGACAGGGACGCCTTTTGG. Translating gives CASSLGDRDAFW.

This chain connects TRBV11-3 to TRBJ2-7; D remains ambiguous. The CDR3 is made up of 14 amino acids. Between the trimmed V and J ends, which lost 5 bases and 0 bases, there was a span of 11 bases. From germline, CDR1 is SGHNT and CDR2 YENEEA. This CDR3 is CASSPDISSYEQYF. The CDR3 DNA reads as TGTGCCAGCAGCCCCGACATCTCCTCCTACGAGCAGTACTTC.

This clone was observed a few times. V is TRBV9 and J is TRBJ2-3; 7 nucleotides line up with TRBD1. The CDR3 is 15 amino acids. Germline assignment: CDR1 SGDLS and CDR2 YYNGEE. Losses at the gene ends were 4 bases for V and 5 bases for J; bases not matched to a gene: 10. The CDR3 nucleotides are TGTGCCAGCAGCCCTAGGGGGCAAGAGAGAGATACGCAGTATTTT. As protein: CASSPRGQERDTQYF.

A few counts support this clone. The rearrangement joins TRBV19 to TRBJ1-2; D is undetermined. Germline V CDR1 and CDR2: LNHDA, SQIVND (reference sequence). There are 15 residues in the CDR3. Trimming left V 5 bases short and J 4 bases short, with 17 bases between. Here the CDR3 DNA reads TGTGCCAGTAGTGTTGACACGCTTCTCTCCTATGGCTACACCTTC. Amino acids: CASSVDTLLSYGYTF.

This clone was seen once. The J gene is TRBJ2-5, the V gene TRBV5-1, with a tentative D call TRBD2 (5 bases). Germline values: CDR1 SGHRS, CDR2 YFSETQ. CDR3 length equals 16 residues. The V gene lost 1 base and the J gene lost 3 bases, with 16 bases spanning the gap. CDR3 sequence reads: CASSLNPGMGKETQYF. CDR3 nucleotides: TGCGCCAGCAGCTTGAATCCCGGGATGGGGAAAGAGACCCAGTACTTC.

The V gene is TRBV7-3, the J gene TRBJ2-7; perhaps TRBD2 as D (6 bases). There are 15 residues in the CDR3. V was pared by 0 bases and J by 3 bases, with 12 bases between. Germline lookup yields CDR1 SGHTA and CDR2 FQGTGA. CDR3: CASSLTAGINYEQYF. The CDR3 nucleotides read TGTGCCAGCAGCTTAACGGCGGGGATTAACTACGAGCAGTACTTC.

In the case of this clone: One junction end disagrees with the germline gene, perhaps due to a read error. The CDR3: CASSPVSQTLEF. The DNA for the CDR3 is TGTGCCAGCTCACCAGTGTCTCAGACGCTCGAATTT. The chain links TRBV18 to TRBJ1-1; D is unclear. Germline loops: CDR1 KGHSH, CDR2 LQKENI. This CDR3 region has 12 residues.

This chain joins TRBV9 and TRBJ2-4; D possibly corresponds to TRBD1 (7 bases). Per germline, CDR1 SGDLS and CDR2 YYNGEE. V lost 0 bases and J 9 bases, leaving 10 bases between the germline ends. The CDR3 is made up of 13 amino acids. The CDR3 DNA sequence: TGTGCCAGCAGCGTAGGACAGGGAGGCATTCAGTACTTC. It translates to CASSVGQGGIQYF.

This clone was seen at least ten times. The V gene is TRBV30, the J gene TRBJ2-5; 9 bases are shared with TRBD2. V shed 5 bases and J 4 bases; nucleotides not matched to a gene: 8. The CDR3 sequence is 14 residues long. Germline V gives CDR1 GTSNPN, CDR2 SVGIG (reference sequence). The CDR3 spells CAWDSGTSRETQYF. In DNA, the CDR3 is TGTGCCTGGGACTCCGGGACTAGCAGAGAGACCCAGTACTTC.

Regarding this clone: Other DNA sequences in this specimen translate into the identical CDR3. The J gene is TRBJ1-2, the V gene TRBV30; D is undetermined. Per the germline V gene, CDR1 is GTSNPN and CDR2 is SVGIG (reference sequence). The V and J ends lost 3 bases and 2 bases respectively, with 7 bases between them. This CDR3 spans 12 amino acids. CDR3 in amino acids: CAWSLGNYGYTF. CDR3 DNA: TGTGCCTGGAGCCTCGGGAACTATGGCTACACCTTC.

This chain's CDR3 is CASSTGPSIEQFF. CDR3 DNA sequence: TGTGCCAGCAGTACCGGTCCCTCGATCGAGCAGTTCTTC. The rearrangement joins TRBV28 to TRBJ2-1; D is undetermined. Trimming stripped 5 bases from V and 10 bases from J, with 15 bases between. Germline loops: CDR1 MDHEN, CDR2 SYDVKM. This CDR3 is 13 amino acids long. Drawing the rest from reference TRBV28 and TRBJ2-1, the complete variable domain is DVKVTQSSRYLVKRTGEKVFLECVQDMDHENMFWYRQDPGLGLRLIYFSYDVKMKEKGDIPEGYSVSREKKERFSLILESASTNQTSMYLCASSTGPSIEQFFGPGTRLTVL.

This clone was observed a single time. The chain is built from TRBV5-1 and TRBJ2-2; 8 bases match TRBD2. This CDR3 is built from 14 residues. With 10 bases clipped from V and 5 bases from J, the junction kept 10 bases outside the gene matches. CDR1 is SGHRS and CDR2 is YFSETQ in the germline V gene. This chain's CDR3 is CARVQGGGTGELFF. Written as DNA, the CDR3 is TGCGCCCGCGTCCAGGGCGGGGGGACCGGGGAGCTGTTTTTT.

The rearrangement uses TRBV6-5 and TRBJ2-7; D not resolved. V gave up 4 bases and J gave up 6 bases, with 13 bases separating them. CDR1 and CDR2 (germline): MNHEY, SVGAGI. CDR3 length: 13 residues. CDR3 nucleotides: TGTGCCAGCAGTTTCGACTCAACCACCGAGCAGTACTTC. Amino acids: CASSFDSTTEQYF.

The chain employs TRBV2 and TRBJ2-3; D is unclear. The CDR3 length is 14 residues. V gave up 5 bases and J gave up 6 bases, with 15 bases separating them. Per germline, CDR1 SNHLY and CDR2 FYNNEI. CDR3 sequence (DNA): TGTGCCAGCAGTATAACCACGAGGTGGGATACGCAGTATTTT. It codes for CASSITTRWDTQYF.

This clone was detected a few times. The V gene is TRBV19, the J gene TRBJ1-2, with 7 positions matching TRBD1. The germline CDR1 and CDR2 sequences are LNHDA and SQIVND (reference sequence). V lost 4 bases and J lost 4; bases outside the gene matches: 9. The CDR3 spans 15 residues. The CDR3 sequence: CASSNGQAPGYGYTF. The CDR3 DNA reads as TGTGCCAGTAGTAACGGACAGGCGCCTGGCTATGGCTACACCTTC.

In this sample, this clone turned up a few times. The CDR3 DNA sequence: TGTGCCTGTCTTCGGGAGGGCCGGTACAATGAGCAGTTCTTC. Amino acids: CACLREGRYNEQFF. V and J are TRBV30 and TRBJ2-1, with TRBD2 identical over 8 bases. CDR3 size: 14 residues. V shed 6 bases, J shed 4 bases, and the junction held 8 bases outside the gene matches. Germline V gene sequence: CDR1 GTSNPN, CDR2 SVGIG (reference sequence). Filled out from reference TRBV30 and TRBJ2-1, the complete variable domain reads SQTIHQWPATLVQPVGSPLSLECTVEGTSNPNLYWYRQAAGRGLQLLFYSVGIGQISSEVPQNLSASRPQDRQFILSSKKLLLSDSGFYLCACLREGRYNEQFFGPGTRLTVL.